This passage covers 5 T cell receptor beta chains from one sample sequenced in a study of blood T cell repertoires in COVID-19. Sequencing was performed with immunoSEQ multiplex PCR; in TCRdb, only in-frame clones are kept and a portion is missing. The data hold approximately 220,000 clones, with around 85% observed a single time. The sequencing sample was made of PBMCs or T cells enriched from blood (not recorded which). These receptors all come from a middle-aged man who had recovered from COVID-19.

The chain has TRBV29-1 and TRBJ2-3, with 8 bases lining up with TRBD2. The CDR3 sequence is 13 residues long. Germline V gene sequence: CDR1 SQVTM, CDR2 ANQGSEA. V gave up 2 bases and J gave up 3 bases; unmatched junction bases: 1. CDR3 coding DNA: TGCAGCGTTGAATCTAGCGGGACAGATACGCAGTATTTT. Protein sequence: CSVESSGTDTQYF.

The chain links TRBV7-9 to TRBJ2-7; D ambiguous. This CDR3 contains 13 residues. Germline CDR1 reads SEHNR; CDR2 reads FQNEAQ (reference sequence). V was trimmed by 4 bases and J by 0 bases, leaving 7 bases between them. The CDR3: CASSSRFSYEQYF. For the CDR3, the DNA is TGTGCCAGCAGCTCCCGTTTCTCCTACGAGCAGTACTTC.

In its sample, this clone was seen once. The gene calls are TRBV3-1 (or the pseudogene TRBV3-2) and TRBJ2-1, with D perhaps matching TRBD2 (5 bases). The CDR3 is 15 amino acids. V lost 4 bases and J lost 5, with 15 bases in between. From germline, CDR1 is LGHDT and CDR2 YNNKEL (reference sequence). In nucleotides, the CDR3 is TGTGCCAGCAGCCCATCATCGACTAAAAACAATGAGCAGTTCTTC. It codes for CASSPSSTKNNEQFF.

This chain connects TRBV4-1 to TRBJ2-5; 7 bases are shared with TRBD1. CDR1 MGHRA and CDR2 YSYEKL come from the germline V gene. The CDR3 runs 15 residues. V trimming: 3 bases; J trimming: 9 bases; junction bases outside the gene matches: 13. CDR3 coding DNA: TGCGCCAGCAGCCACCAGGGGGACCCTCATCCCCCCCAGTACTTC. Translating gives CASSHQGDPHPPQYF.

The chain joins TRBV6-5 to TRBJ2-3; 12 bases map to TRBD2. Germline V gene sequence: CDR1 MNHEY, CDR2 SVGAGI. V was clipped by 6 bases and J by 4 bases; unmatched bases: 5. CDR3 length: 15 residues. CDR3 sequence: CASSPLAGGPDTQYF. CDR3 DNA sequence: TGTGCCAGCAGCCCCCTAGCGGGAGGGCCAGATACGCAGTATTTT.